The 20 T cell receptor beta chains listed next were all sequenced from one sample in a study of radiotherapy plus CTLA-4 blockade in lung cancer. Profiling relied on immunoSEQ multiplex PCR, and the TCRdb table lists in-frame clones only, not all of them. The sample carries tens of thousands of clones, roughly 76% recorded once. Sequencing used peripheral blood, obtained from a patient treated with radiotherapy plus ipilimumab. All receptors come from a human donor with non-small cell lung cancer whose response to radiotherapy plus ipilimumab could not be evaluated. Some clones in this sample may be carry-over from other donors' samples.

The J gene is TRBJ1-2, the V gene TRBV6-5, with TRBD1 identical over 8 bases. From germline, CDR1 is MNHEY and CDR2 SVGAGI. There are 13 residues in the CDR3. Trimming at V came to 6 bases and at J to 7 bases, leaving 7 bases not matched to a gene. The CDR3 bases are TGTGCCAGCAGCAGACAGGGGACGGGTGGCTACACCTTC. Residues: CASSRQGTGGYTF.

This clone showed up just once. This chain links TRBV10-3 with TRBJ2-1; D is perhaps TRBD2 (5 bases). Trimming took off 6 bases at V and 6 bases at J, with 21 bases between the two ends. The CDR3 has 16 amino acids. Germline V gene sequence: CDR1 ENHRY, CDR2 SYGVKD. The CDR3 DNA is TGTGCCATCAGGCCCCCTTTAGGTGCGCGGGCCAATGAGCAGTTCTTC. Protein sequence: CAIRPPLGARANEQFF.

The chain employs TRBV6-4 and TRBJ2-7; TRBD2 is a possible D gene (6 bases). Trimming left V 5 bases short and J 1 base short, with 9 bases between. The CDR3 loop spans 13 amino acids. Looked up from germline, CDR1 is MRHNA and CDR2 is SNTAGT. Written as DNA, the CDR3 is TGTGCCAGCAGTTCCGCGGGGTCCTACGAGCAGTACTTC. It is translated as CASSSAGSYEQYF.

A few counts support this clone. This chain joins TRBV19 and TRBJ1-4; D is unresolved. The CDR3 totals 15 residues. In germline, CDR1 is LNHDA, CDR2 SQIVND (reference sequence). The V end lost 3 bases, the J end lost 0 bases, and 8 bases lay between the germline ends. The CDR3 here is CASSIGSSTNEKLFF. CDR3 DNA sequence: TGTGCCAGTAGTATCGGGTCCTCAACTAATGAAAAACTGTTTTTT.

The chain is built from TRBV7-8 and TRBJ2-7; 7 positions match TRBD1. CDR1 and CDR2 (germline): SGHVS, FQNEAQ. The CDR3 totals 14 residues. After removal of 2 bases from V and 2 bases from J, the junction contained 3 bases not matched to a gene. The chain's CDR3 is CASSLRQGPYEQYF. The CDR3 DNA is TGTGCCAGCAGCTTACGACAGGGCCCCTACGAGCAGTACTTC.

This chain links TRBV18 with TRBJ2-7; D unresolved. The CDR3 runs 13 residues. The ends were cut back, 3 bases at V and 0 bases at J, with 6 bases in the middle. CDR1 and CDR2 from the germline V gene are KGHSH and LQKENI. The CDR3 nucleotides read TGTGCCAGCTCACCGGTCAGCTCCTACGAGCAGTACTTC. It translates to CASSPVSSYEQYF.

This chain uses TRBV18 with TRBJ2-4; TRBD1 aligns across 9 bases. The J segment lost 3 bases and the V segment lost 5 bases, leaving 8 bases of the junction unmatched. The germline gives CDR1 KGHSH, CDR2 LQKENI. The CDR3 covers 16 residues. In DNA form, the CDR3 reads TGTGCCAGCTCAGCCGGGACAGGGTCCTACAAAAACATTCAGTACTTC. Its protein product is CASSAGTGSYKNIQYF.

The chain links TRBV2 to TRBJ1-4, with a weak D call TRBD1 (5 bases). Trimming removed 1 base at V and 7 bases at J, with 10 bases between. The CDR3 has 14 residues. Per the germline V gene, CDR1 is SNHLY and CDR2 is FYNNEI. The DNA for the CDR3 is TGTGCCAGCAGTGAAGACAGGTTCTCTGAAAAACTGTTTTTT. Protein sequence: CASSEDRFSEKLFF.

The chain uses TRBV5-1 and TRBJ1-2; 8 bases fit TRBD1. Germline values: CDR1 SGHRS, CDR2 YFSETQ. The CDR3 runs 14 residues. The V segment lost 0 bases and the J segment 4 bases; nucleotides outside the gene matches: 2. CDR3 in DNA: TGCGCCAGCAGCTTGGGGACAGGGAGCTATGGCTACACCTTC. The encoded protein is CASSLGTGSYGYTF.

The genes are TRBV30 and TRBJ2-3; D might be TRBD2 (6 bases). The V gene's germline CDR1 is GTSNPN and CDR2 SVGIG (reference sequence). The CDR3 length is 14 residues. The ends were cut back, 4 bases at V and 0 bases at J, with 11 bases in the middle. CDR3 bases: TGTGCCTGGACGAGTGGGACTAGCACAGATACGCAGTATTTT. Translated, it gives CAWTSGTSTDTQYF.

The rearrangement links TRBV10-3 to TRBJ1-3; 7 positions match TRBD1. Germline loops: CDR1 ENHRY, CDR2 SYGVKD. The CDR3 runs to 16 residues. V gave up 3 bases and J gave up 2 bases; unmatched junction bases: 7. The CDR3 loop reads CAISDRDRVTGNTIYF. The CDR3, as DNA: TGTGCCATCAGTGACCGAGACAGGGTAACTGGAAACACCATATATTTT.

This sequence joins TRBV14 and TRBJ1-1; D gene ambiguous. Trimming cost V 8 bases and J 7 bases, with 14 bases left between them. In germline, CDR1 is SGHDN, CDR2 FVKESK. There are 12 residues in the CDR3. CDR3 protein: CASGRWEGEAFF. The CDR3 DNA follows: TGTGCCAGCGGCCGCTGGGAGGGTGAAGCTTTCTTT. The variable domain in full, with the rest retrieved from reference TRBV14 and TRBJ1-1, is EAGVTQFPSHSVIEKGQTVTLRCDPISGHDNLYWYRRVMGKEIKFLLHFVKESKQDESGMPNNRFLAERTGGTYSTLKVQPAELEDSGVYFCASGRWEGEAFFGQGTRLTVV.

Written as DNA, the CDR3 is TGTGCCAGTAGGTGGCAGGGGGCTTATAGCAATCAGCCCCAGCATTTT. Its translation: CASRWQGAYSNQPQHF. The chain uses TRBV19 and TRBJ1-5; 8 nucleotides agree with TRBD1. Unmatched junction bases numbered 7, after V lost 6 bases and J lost 0 bases. Germline lookup yields CDR1 LNHDA and CDR2 SQIVND (reference sequence). This CDR3 has 16 amino acids. The complete variable domain, with remaining parts taken from reference TRBV19 and TRBJ1-5, reads DGGITQSPKYLFRKEGQNVTLSCEQNLNHDAMYWYRQDPGQGLRLIYYSQIVNDFQKGDIAEGYSVSREKKESFPLTVTSAQKNPTAFYLCASRWQGAYSNQPQHFGDGTRLSIL.

The genes are TRBV5-4 and TRBJ2-7; 7 nucleotides agree with TRBD1. In germline, CDR1 is SGHNT, CDR2 YYREEE (reference sequence). V shed 4 bases, J shed 4 bases, and the junction held 5 bases outside the gene matches. This CDR3 region has 13 residues. The DNA of the CDR3 is TGTGCCAGCAGCAGGGACAGCCGATACGAGCAGTACTTC. Protein: CASSRDSRYEQYF.

The CDR3 sequence is CASSPARQGSGELFF. For the CDR3, the DNA is TGTGCCAGCAGCCCGGCTCGACAGGGGTCCGGGGAGCTGTTTTTT. The V and J genes are TRBV11-3 and TRBJ2-2, with TRBD1 identical over 8 bases. This CDR3 is built from 15 residues. Germline-derived CDR1 and CDR2 are SGHNT and YENEEA. V dropped 5 bases and J dropped 6; count of bases not matched to a gene: 8. Filled out from reference TRBV11-3 and TRBJ2-2, the complete variable domain reads EAGVVQSPRYKIIEKKQPVAFWCNPISGHNTLYWYLQNLGQGPELLIRYENEEAVDDSQLPKDRFSAERLKGVDSTLKIQPAELGDSAVYLCASSPARQGSGELFFGEGSRLTVL.

The rearrangement uses TRBV6-5 and TRBJ1-2, with a tentative D call TRBD1 (5 bases). The CDR3 is 12 residues long. Looked up from germline, CDR1 is MNHEY and CDR2 is SVGAGI. V lost 6 bases and J 7 bases, leaving 12 bases between the germline ends. CDR3 residues: CASRRQGSGYTF. The CDR3 DNA follows: TGTGCCAGCAGACGGCAGGGTAGTGGCTACACCTTC.

The V gene is TRBV2, the J gene TRBJ1-1; possibly TRBD1 for D (6 bases). The CDR3 has 12 residues. Trimming pared 6 bases from V and 6 bases from J, leaving 11 bases between. The germline CDR1 and CDR2 sequences are SNHLY and FYNNEI. Written as DNA, the CDR3 is TGTGCCAGCAGGGAACAGGGCCCTGAAGCTTTCTTT. Protein product: CASREQGPEAFF.

This sequence joins TRBV19 and TRBJ2-2; TRBD1 matches 7 bases. V lost 10 bases and J lost 4; bases outside the gene matches: 9. Germline V CDR1 and CDR2: LNHDA, SQIVND (reference sequence). The CDR3 spans 14 residues. The CDR3 sequence is CATLPTGFTGELFF. DNA of the CDR3: TGTGCCACTCTCCCGACAGGGTTCACCGGGGAGCTGTTTTTT.

In DNA form, the CDR3 reads TGTGCCAGCAGCCCCGGACTACTTCTCTACGAGCAGTACTTC. This encodes CASSPGLLLYEQYF. The chain couples TRBV5-4 to TRBJ2-7; a weak D match, TRBD2 (6 bases). Per germline, CDR1 SGHNT and CDR2 YYREEE (reference sequence). The ends were cut back, 4 bases at V and 3 bases at J, with 14 bases in the middle. This CDR3 spans 14 amino acids.

CDR3 amino acids: CASRETSWETQYF. The CDR3 DNA reads as TGTGCCAGCCGGGAAACTTCGTGGGAGACCCAGTACTTC. The chain combines TRBV6-1 with TRBJ2-5, with D possibly matching TRBD2 (5 bases). Germline V gene data show CDR1 as MNHNS and CDR2 as SASEGT. The CDR3 contains 13 residues. V was clipped by 8 bases and J by 5 bases, with 15 bases between them.